This section outlines one TCR beta chain sequence together with its context. The entry originates in a study of blood T cell repertoires in COVID-19. At the level of the study: The United States, Italy and Spain provided the acute and convalescent COVID-19 samples. PBMCs, B-cell-depleted T cells, or T cells provided the cDNA or gDNA that made up the material.

CDR3 length: 16 amino acids. The J segment lost 0 bases and the V segment lost 4 bases, leaving 8 bases of the junction unmatched. Germline assignment: CDR1 SGHRS and CDR2 YFSETQ. As processed by the authors: Estimation of nucleated cell counts was performed using reference gene primer amplification. TCRdb keeps only in-frame clones here, not all; method: immunoSEQ multiplex PCR. The DNA gave D and trimming, while V, J and clone size come from that table. The sample gives about 82,000 clones, about four fifths of which show up once; 17% is in the top ten. The chain joins TRBV5-1 to TRBJ1-2, with TRBD1 identical over 8 bases. Input material: peripheral blood. The receptor's source is a woman aged 60 to 75 with acute or convalescent COVID-19. Here the CDR3 reads CASSPARQGSNYGYTF. CDR3 sequence (DNA): TGCGCCAGCAGCCCCGCGAGACAGGGGTCTAACTATGGCTACACCTTC. Together with reference TRBV5-1 and TRBJ1-2, the CDR3 gives the full variable domain: KAGVTQTPRYLIKTRGQQVTLSCSPISGHRSVSWYQQTPGQGLQFLFEYFSETQRNKGNFPGRFSGRQFSNSRSEMNVSTLELGDSALYLCASSPARQGSNYGYTFGSGTRLTVV.